The next 5 T cell receptor beta chains were all read from a single sample in a study of identical twins (dated by TCRdb to about 2016). Library preparation used 5' RACE. The run used an Illumina HiSeq 2000. In-frame beta chains were kept once TCRdb had trimmed the public reads at Q25 with fastp and called clones with MiXCR. For every CDR3 protein sequence, its rows merge into one entry that carries the most common genes and DNA. This sample lists about 920,000 distinct CDR3 sequences; roughly 12% were detected once. Around 1.6% of the sample belongs to the ten largest clones. The sample was also reused in another study, on yellow fever vaccine responses in identical twins.

The sequenced material came from PBMCs. These receptors all stem from a woman aged 18-29 years in good health.

This clonotype has more than one count but fewer than ten. The J gene is TRBJ1-1, the V gene TRBV5-5; D not resolved. There are 15 residues in the CDR3. With 1 base removed from V and 0 bases from J, the gap between germline ends came to 10 bases. Germline values: CDR1 SGHKS, CDR2 YYEKEE (reference sequence). In DNA, the CDR3 is TGTGCCAGCAGCTTGCCGGCAGAATTGAACACTGAAGCTTTCTTT. This sequence encodes CASSLPAELNTEAFF.

The chain carries TRBV28 and TRBJ2-7; D not certain. This CDR3 comprises 12 residues. Germline V CDR1 and CDR2: MDHEN, SYDVKM. Trimming stripped 6 bases from V and 3 bases from J, with 9 bases between. The CDR3 nucleotides are TGTGCCAGCAGCCCCGTTGACTACGAGCAGTACTTC. Protein product: CASSPVDYEQYF.

The chain recombines TRBV28 with TRBJ2-2; a weak D match, TRBD2 (5 bases). Trimming took off 3 bases at V and 3 bases at J, with 11 bases between the two ends. CDR3 length equals 15 residues. Germline V lookup: CDR1 MDHEN, CDR2 SYDVKM. Here the CDR3 reads CASSLGSADTGELFF. In DNA form, the CDR3 reads TGTGCCAGCAGTTTGGGTAGCGCCGACACCGGGGAGCTGTTTTTT.

The CDR3 region has the DNA TGCGCCAGCAGCTTAGGACTAGGGGGGCCCTACAATGAGCAGTTCTTC. This translates into CASSLGLGGPYNEQFF. V is TRBV5-1 and J is TRBJ2-1; TRBD2 is a possible D gene (7 bases). Trimming removed 2 bases at V and 2 bases at J, with 14 bases between. The CDR3 consists of 16 residues. Germline V gene sequence: CDR1 SGHRS, CDR2 YFSETQ.

The gene calls are TRBV6-1 and TRBJ2-7, with TRBD1 identical over 10 bases. The V segment lost 6 bases and the J segment 4 bases; nucleotides outside the gene matches: 9. CDR3 length equals 15 residues. Germline V gene sequence: CDR1 MNHNS, CDR2 SASEGT. The CDR3: CASREPGQGHYEQYF. For the CDR3, the DNA is TGTGCCAGCAGAGAACCGGGACAGGGGCATTACGAGCAGTACTTC.